This TCR beta chain appears in the sequencing data of a study of blood T cell repertoires in COVID-19. On the study more broadly: The cDNA or gDNA used as material had been derived from T cells, B-cell-depleted T cells, or PBMCs.

CDR1 and CDR2 (germline): MNHEY, SMNVEV (reference sequence). The V and J ends lost 5 bases and 7 bases, in that order; junction bases with no gene match: 10. This CDR3 has 15 residues. Original processing notes: Amplification from reference gene primers served as the basis for estimated nucleated cell counts. Produced via immunoSEQ multiplex PCR; TCRdb's table is partial and in-frame only. V and J calls and clone size are given by that table; D and trimming were obtained from the DNA. The table has about 44,000 clones, 73% seen once. This TCR was recovered from an older man with acute or convalescent COVID-19. This chain joins TRBV27 and TRBJ1-4; TRBD1 agrees at 7 bases. The sequenced sample was peripheral blood. Here the CDR3 DNA reads TGTGCCAGCAGTCCCAGGACAGGCGTCTCTGAAAAACTGTTTTTT. Protein: CASSPRTGVSEKLFF. The full variable domain, completed using reference TRBV27 and TRBJ1-4, is EAQVTQNPRYLITVTGKKLTVTCSQNMNHEYMSWYRQDPGLGLRQIYYSMNVEVTDKGDVPEGYKVSRKEKRNFPLILESPSPNQTSLYFCASSPRTGVSEKLFFGSGTQLSVL.